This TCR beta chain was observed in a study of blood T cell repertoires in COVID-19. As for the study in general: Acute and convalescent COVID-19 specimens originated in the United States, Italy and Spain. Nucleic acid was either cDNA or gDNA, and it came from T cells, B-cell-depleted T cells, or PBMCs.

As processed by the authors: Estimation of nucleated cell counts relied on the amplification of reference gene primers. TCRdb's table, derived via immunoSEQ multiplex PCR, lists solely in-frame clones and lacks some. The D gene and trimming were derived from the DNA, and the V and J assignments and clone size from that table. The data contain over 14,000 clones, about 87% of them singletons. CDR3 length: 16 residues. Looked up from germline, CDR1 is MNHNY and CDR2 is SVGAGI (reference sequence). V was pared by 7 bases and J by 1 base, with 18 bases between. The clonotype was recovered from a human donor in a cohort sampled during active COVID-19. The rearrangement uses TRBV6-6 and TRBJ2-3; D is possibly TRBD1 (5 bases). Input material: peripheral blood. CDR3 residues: CASTLGTGFGTDTQYF. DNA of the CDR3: TGTGCCAGCACCTTAGGAACAGGTTTCGGCACAGATACGCAGTATTTT.